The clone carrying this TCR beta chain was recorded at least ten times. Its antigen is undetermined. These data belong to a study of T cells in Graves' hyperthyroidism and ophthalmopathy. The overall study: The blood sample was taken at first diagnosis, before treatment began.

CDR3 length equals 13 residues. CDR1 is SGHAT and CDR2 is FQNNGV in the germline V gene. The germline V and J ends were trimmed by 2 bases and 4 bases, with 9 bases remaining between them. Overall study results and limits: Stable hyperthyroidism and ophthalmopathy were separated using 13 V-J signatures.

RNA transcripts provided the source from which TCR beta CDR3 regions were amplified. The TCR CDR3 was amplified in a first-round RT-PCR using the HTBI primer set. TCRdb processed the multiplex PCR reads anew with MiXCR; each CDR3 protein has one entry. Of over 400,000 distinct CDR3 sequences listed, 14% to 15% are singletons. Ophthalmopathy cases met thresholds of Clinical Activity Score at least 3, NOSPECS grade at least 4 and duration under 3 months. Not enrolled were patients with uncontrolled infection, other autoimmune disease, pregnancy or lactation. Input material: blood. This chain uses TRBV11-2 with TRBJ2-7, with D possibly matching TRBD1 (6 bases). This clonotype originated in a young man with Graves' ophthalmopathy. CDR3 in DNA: TGTGCCAGCAGCTTAACAGGGAAATACGAGCAGTACTTC. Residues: CASSLTGKYEQYF. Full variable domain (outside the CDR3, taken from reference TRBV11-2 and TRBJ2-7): EAGVAQSPRYKIIEKRQSVAFWCNPISGHATLYWYQQILGQGPKLLIQFQNNGVVDDSQLPKDRFSAERLKGVDSTLKIQPAKLEDSAVYLCASSLTGKYEQYFGPGTRLTVT.